This T cell receptor (beta chain) stems from a study of T cells in Graves' hyperthyroidism and ophthalmopathy. The study's findings and limits: Among clonotypes expanded in thyroid above 0.001, most were also found in blood.

With respect to this clonotype: Antigen unknown.

The CDR3 contains 12 residues. Germline-derived CDR1 and CDR2 are ENHRY and SYGVKD. Trimming took off 0 bases at V and 6 bases at J, with 5 bases between the two ends. TCR beta CDR3 regions were amplified from RNA transcripts. The HTBI primer set served for first-round RT-PCR of the TCR CDR3. TCRdb processed the multiplex PCR reads anew with MiXCR; each CDR3 protein has one entry. The table shows 500,000 to 650,000 distinct CDR3 sequences, with 46% occurring only once. The source material was peripheral blood or thyroid tissue (not recorded which). This TCR came from an adult woman with Graves' disease, either hyperthyroidism or ophthalmopathy (not recorded which). The chain couples TRBV10-3 to TRBJ1-2; D unclear. The CDR3: CAISESKNGYTF. The DNA of the CDR3 is TGTGCCATCAGTGAGTCGAAGAATGGCTACACCTTC.